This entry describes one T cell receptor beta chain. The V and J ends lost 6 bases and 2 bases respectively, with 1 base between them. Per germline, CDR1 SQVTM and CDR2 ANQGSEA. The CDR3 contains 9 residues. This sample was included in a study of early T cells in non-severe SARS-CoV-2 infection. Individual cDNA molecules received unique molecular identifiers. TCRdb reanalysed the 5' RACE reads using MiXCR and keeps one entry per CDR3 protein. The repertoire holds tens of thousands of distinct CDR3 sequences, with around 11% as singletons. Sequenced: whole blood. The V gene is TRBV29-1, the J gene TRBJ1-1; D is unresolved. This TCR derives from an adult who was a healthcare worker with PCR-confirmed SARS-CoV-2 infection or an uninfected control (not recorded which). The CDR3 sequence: CSVNTEAFF. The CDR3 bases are TGCAGCGTCAACACTGAAGCTTTCTTT.